These 16 T cell receptor beta chains were sequenced from one sample in a study of blood T cell repertoires in COVID-19. Data came from immunoSEQ multiplex PCR; TCRdb stores just in-frame clones and leaves some out. The data contain 150,000 to 160,000 clones, about four fifths of them seen just once; the ten biggest clones take up around 0.62%. Sequencing was performed on peripheral blood. The source of these receptors is a man in his sixties with acute or convalescent COVID-19.

This chain uses TRBV12-5 with TRBJ2-3; the D gene is possibly TRBD1 (5 bases). The V gene's germline CDR1 is LGHNT and CDR2 FRNRAP. The CDR3 has 16 amino acids. Trimming pared 1 base from V and 3 bases from J, leaving 14 bases between. CDR3 nucleotide sequence: TGTGCTAGTGGTTTGGATGGCGTGGCAGGGACAGATACGCAGTATTTT. Encoded protein: CASGLDGVAGTDTQYF.

The rearrangement links TRBV7-9 to TRBJ2-7, with D possibly being TRBD2 (5 bases). Germline V gene data show CDR1 as SEHNR and CDR2 as FQNEAQ (reference sequence). Trimming shortened V by 3 bases and J by 3 bases, and 15 bases separated the two germline ends. The CDR3 loop spans 15 amino acids. CDR3 coding DNA: TGTGCCAGCAGCTTCGGGAACCCAAGCGTCTACGAGCAGTACTTC. The encoded protein is CASSFGNPSVYEQYF.

This chain joins TRBV15 and TRBJ1-5; 9 bases line up with TRBD1. The germline V gene has CDR1 LNHNV and CDR2 YYDKDF (reference sequence). V trimming: 0 bases; J trimming: 3 bases; junction bases outside the gene matches: 12. This CDR3 has 19 residues. In DNA, the CDR3 is TGTGCCACCAGCAGAGACCCTACAGGGGGCGAAAAATCCAATCAGCCCCAGCATTTT. Its protein product is CATSRDPTGGEKSNQPQHF.

J is TRBJ1-5 and V is TRBV5-1, with D perhaps matching TRBD1 (5 bases). Deletions cut 4 bases from V and 1 base from J, with 9 bases between. There are 14 residues in the CDR3. Looked up from germline, CDR1 is SGHRS and CDR2 is YFSETQ. CDR3 coding DNA: TGCGCCAGCAGCCCGGGGGAGAGCAATCAGCCCCAGCATTTT. It is translated as CASSPGESNQPQHF. Filled out from reference TRBV5-1 and TRBJ1-5, the complete variable domain reads KAGVTQTPRYLIKTRGQQVTLSCSPISGHRSVSWYQQTPGQGLQFLFEYFSETQRNKGNFPGRFSGRQFSNSRSEMNVSTLELGDSALYLCASSPGESNQPQHFGDGTRLSIL.

V and J are TRBV7-6 and TRBJ2-7; D ambiguous. The length of the CDR3 is 12 residues. CDR1 is SGHVS, CDR2 FNYEAQ, per germline. With 5 bases removed from V and 6 bases from J, the gap between germline ends came to 11 bases. The CDR3 spells CASSPRSGEQYF. The CDR3 nucleotides are TGTGCCAGCAGCCCCCGGTCGGGCGAGCAGTACTTC.

The chain has TRBV9 and TRBJ1-3, with no clear D. This CDR3 has 13 amino acids. The V end was cut by 7 bases, the J end by 0 bases, with 8 bases between. Per the germline V gene, CDR1 is SGDLS and CDR2 is YYNGEE. The CDR3 bases are TGTGCCAGCGCAAAGCTCTCTGGAAACACCATATATTTT. Translated: CASAKLSGNTIYF.

The V call is TRBV11-2, the J call TRBJ2-3; 7 bases line up with TRBD2. CDR1 is SGHAT, CDR2 FQNNGV, per germline. Unmatched junction bases numbered 4, after V lost 3 bases and J lost 4 bases. The CDR3 sequence is 14 residues long. CDR3 sequence (DNA): TGTGCCAGCAGCTTGGGAACTAGCGCAGATACGCAGTATTTT. This codes for CASSLGTSADTQYF.

The chain carries TRBV14 and TRBJ1-1, with a tentative D call TRBD1 (5 bases). This CDR3 is 11 amino acids long. Per germline, CDR1 SGHDN and CDR2 FVKESK. The ends were cut back, 3 bases at V and 10 bases at J, with 9 bases in the middle. CDR3 region: CASSQGRGAFF. The CDR3, as DNA: TGTGCCAGCAGCCAGGGGAGGGGAGCTTTCTTT. The full variable domain, in which reference TRBV14 and TRBJ1-1 provide the parts outside the CDR3, is EAGVTQFPSHSVIEKGQTVTLRCDPISGHDNLYWYRRVMGKEIKFLLHFVKESKQDESGMPNNRFLAERTGGTYSTLKVQPAELEDSGVYFCASSQGRGAFFGQGTRLTVV.

V usage is TRBV5-4 and J usage is TRBJ2-1, with a weak D call TRBD2 (5 bases). CDR3 size: 14 residues. Trimming left V 1 base short and J 5 bases short, with 10 bases between. Germline V gives CDR1 SGHNT, CDR2 YYREEE (reference sequence). This chain's CDR3 is CASSLTLANNEQFF. In DNA form, the CDR3 reads TGTGCCAGCAGCTTGACTCTAGCAAACAATGAGCAGTTCTTC.

This clone has a handful of counts. The chain uses TRBV7-2 and TRBJ1-1; 7 nucleotides line up with TRBD1. Germline V gene lookup returns CDR1 SGHTA and CDR2 FQGNSA. The V and J ends lost 1 base and 7 bases, in that order; junction bases with no gene match: 9. The CDR3 consists of 15 residues. CDR3 amino acids: CASSLGANRGGEAFF. CDR3 in DNA: TGTGCCAGCAGCTTAGGGGCAAACAGGGGTGGTGAAGCTTTCTTT.

The genes are TRBV27 and TRBJ2-7; 7 nucleotides align to TRBD1. J lost 2 bases, V lost 4 bases, and 8 bases had no gene match. The CDR3 has 15 residues. Per the germline V gene, CDR1 is MNHEY and CDR2 is SMNVEV (reference sequence). The DNA for the CDR3 is TGTGCCAGCAGTTCCCGGGACAGACTACCCTACGAGCAGTACTTC. Residues: CASSSRDRLPYEQYF.

V and J are TRBV6-2 or TRBV6-3 and TRBJ2-7; 7 bases are a match to TRBD2. Trimming took 6 bases from V and 0 from J; bases not matched to a gene: 2. CDR3 size: 13 residues. Germline CDR1 is MNHEY and CDR2 is SVGEGT. CDR3 bases: TGTGCCAGCAGCGGGACTAACTCCTACGAGCAGTACTTC. Translated: CASSGTNSYEQYF.

CDR3 sequence: CASSSYSAGNTEAFF. DNA of the CDR3: TGTGCCAGCAGTTCCTACTCGGCAGGGAACACTGAAGCTTTCTTT. V and J are TRBV28 and TRBJ1-1, with D unclear. Germline V lookup: CDR1 MDHEN, CDR2 SYDVKM. The CDR3 spans 15 residues. The V end lost 4 bases, the J end lost 1 base, and 13 bases lay between the germline ends.

The gene calls are TRBV28 and TRBJ2-7, with 9 bases matching TRBD1. Trimming removed 8 bases from V and 5 bases from J; junction bases left unmatched: 10. This CDR3 region has 14 residues. Germline CDR1 and CDR2: MDHEN and SYDVKM. CDR3 loop: CASRGGDRVHEQYF. The CDR3 region has the DNA TGTGCCAGCCGAGGGGGGGACAGGGTCCACGAGCAGTACTTC.

The chain couples TRBV28 to TRBJ2-5, with 13 bases aligning to TRBD2. This CDR3 is 18 amino acids long. Trimming cost V 5 bases and J 5 bases; bases outside gene matches: 14. Germline V gene lookup returns CDR1 MDHEN and CDR2 SYDVKM. The CDR3 protein is CASSAPPRTSGGGETQYF. CDR3 coding DNA: TGTGCCAGCAGTGCCCCCCCCCGGACTAGCGGGGGAGGCGAGACCCAGTACTTC.

The V call is TRBV12-5, the J call TRBJ2-2; TRBD2 matches 13 bases. The CDR3 totals 15 residues. From germline, CDR1 is LGHNT and CDR2 FRNRAP. J lost 5 bases, V lost 4 bases, and 1 base had no gene match. The CDR3 loop is CASGWTSGSTGELFF. The DNA of the CDR3 is TGTGCTAGTGGTTGGACTAGCGGGAGTACCGGGGAGCTGTTTTTT.